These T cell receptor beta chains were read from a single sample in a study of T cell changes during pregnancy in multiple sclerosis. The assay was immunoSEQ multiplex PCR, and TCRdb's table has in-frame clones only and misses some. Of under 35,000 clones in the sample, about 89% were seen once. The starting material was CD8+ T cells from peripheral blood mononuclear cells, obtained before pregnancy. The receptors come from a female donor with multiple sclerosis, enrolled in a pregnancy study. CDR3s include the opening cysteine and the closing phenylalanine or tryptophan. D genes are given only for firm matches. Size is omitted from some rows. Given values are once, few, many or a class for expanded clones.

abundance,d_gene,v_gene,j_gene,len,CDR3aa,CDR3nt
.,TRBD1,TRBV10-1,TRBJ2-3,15,CASSGDRASTDTQYF,TGCGCCAGCAGTGGGGACAGGGCTAGCACAGATACGCAGTATTTT
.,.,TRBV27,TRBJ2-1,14,CASRKDGTYNEQFF,TGTGCCAGCAGAAAGGACGGGACTTACAATGAGCAGTTCTTC
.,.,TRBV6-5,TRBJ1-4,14,CASSPQGLNEKLFF,TGTGCCAGCAGCCCTCAGGGCCTTAATGAAAAACTGTTTTTT
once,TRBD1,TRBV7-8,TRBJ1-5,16,CASSLVGWDSYQPQHF,TGTGCCAGCAGCTTAGTGGGATGGGACAGTTATCAGCCCCAGCATTTT
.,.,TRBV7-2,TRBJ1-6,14,CASSLRGVGSPLHF,TGTGCCAGCAGCTTACGGGGAGTAGGGTCACCCCTCCACTTT
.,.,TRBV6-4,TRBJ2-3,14,CASSYGGDTDTQYF,TGTGCCAGCAGTTACGGCGGGGACACAGATACGCAGTATTTT
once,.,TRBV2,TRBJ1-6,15,CASSESEEGGSPLHF,TGTGCCAGCAGTGAAAGCGAGGAGGGCGGTTCACCCCTCCACTTT
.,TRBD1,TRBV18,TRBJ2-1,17,CASSPRPGTGKVNEQFF,TGTGCCAGCTCACCACGGCCAGGGACAGGGAAGGTGAATGAGCAGTTCTTC
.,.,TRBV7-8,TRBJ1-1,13,CASSLGPDTEAFF,TGTGCCAGCAGCTTAGGGCCCGACACTGAAGCTTTCTTT
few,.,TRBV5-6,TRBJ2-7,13,CASSLEPLASLDF,TGTGCCAGCAGCTTGGAGCCCCTAGCGTCGCTCGACTTC
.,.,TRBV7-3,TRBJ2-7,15,CASSLSPGGTNEQYF,TGTGCCAGCAGCCTATCACCCGGGGGTACAAACGAGCAGTACTTC
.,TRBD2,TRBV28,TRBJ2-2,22,CASTCRGFDGTSGNVGTGELFF,TGTGCCAGCACCTGCCGGGGATTCGACGGGACTAGCGGGAATGTGGGCACCGGGGAGCTGTTTTTT
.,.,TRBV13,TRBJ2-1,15,CASSLPSEEHNEQFF,TGTGCCAGCAGCTTACCTAGCGAAGAACACAATGAGCAGTTCTTC
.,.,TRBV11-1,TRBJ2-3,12,CASSSELPTQYF,TGTGCCAGCAGCTCGGAGCTCCCCACGCAGTATTTT
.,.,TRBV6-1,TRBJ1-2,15,CASSEVIGGSRGYTF,TGTGCCAGCAGTGAAGTAATCGGGGGGAGTAGGGGCTACACCTTC
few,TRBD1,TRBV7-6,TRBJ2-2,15,CASSQQGEYTGELFF,TGTGCCAGCAGCCAACAGGGGGAATACACCGGGGAGCTGTTTTTT
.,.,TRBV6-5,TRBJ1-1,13,CASSYMGGTEAFF,TGTGCCAGCAGTTACATGGGGGGCACTGAAGCTTTCTTT
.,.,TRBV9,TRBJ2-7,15,CASSVGGSTPYEQYF,TGTGCCAGCAGCGTTGGGGGCAGTACCCCCTACGAGCAGTACTTC
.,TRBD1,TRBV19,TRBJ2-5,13,CASSSDREETQYF,TGTGCCAGTAGTTCCGACAGGGAAGAGACCCAGTACTTC
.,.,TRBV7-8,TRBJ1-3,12,CASSPAGSAIYF,TGTGCCAGCAGCCCCGCGGGCTCTGCCATATATTTT
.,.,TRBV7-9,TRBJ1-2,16,CASSSQAEGGNYGYTF,TGTGCCAGCAGCTCCCAAGCGGAAGGAGGAAACTATGGCTACACCTTC
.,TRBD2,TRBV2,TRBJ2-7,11,CASKRGYEQYF,TGTGCCTCCAAGCGGGGCTACGAGCAGTACTTC
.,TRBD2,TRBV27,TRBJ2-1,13,CASSLWAGDEQFF,TGTGCCAGCAGTTTATGGGCGGGGGATGAGCAGTTCTTC
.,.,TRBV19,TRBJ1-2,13,CASSMQLNYGYTF,TGTGCCAGTAGTATGCAGTTGAACTATGGCTACACCTTC
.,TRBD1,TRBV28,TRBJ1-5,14,CASSFQGVSQPQHF,TGTGCCAGCAGTTTTCAGGGGGTGAGTCAGCCCCAGCATTTT
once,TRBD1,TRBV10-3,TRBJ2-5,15,CAISESTGGGETQYF,TGTGCCATCAGTGAGTCGACAGGGGGTGGGGAGACCCAGTACTTC
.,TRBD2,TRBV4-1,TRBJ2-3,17,CASSHGLAGANTDTQYF,TGCGCCAGCAGCCACGGACTAGCGGGGGCCAACACAGATACGCAGTATTTT
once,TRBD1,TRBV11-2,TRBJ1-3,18,CASSSRGAGQGLGNTIYF,TGTGCCAGCAGCTCCCGCGGGGCGGGACAGGGGCTTGGAAACACCATATATTTT
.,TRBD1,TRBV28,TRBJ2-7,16,CASSLSDRGRPYEQYF,TGTGCCAGCAGTTTATCCGACAGGGGGCGCCCCTACGAGCAGTACTTC
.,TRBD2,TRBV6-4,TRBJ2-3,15,CASSEKRGGTDTQYF,TGTGCCAGCAGTGAAAAGCGGGGGGGCACAGATACGCAGTATTTT
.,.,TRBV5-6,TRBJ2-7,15,CASSLAGLTDYEQYF,TGTGCCAGCAGCCTTGCCGGCCTGACAGACTACGAGCAGTACTTC
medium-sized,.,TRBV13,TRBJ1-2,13,CASSLGQVLGYTF,TGTGCCAGCAGCTTAGGACAGGTGTTGGGCTACACCTTC
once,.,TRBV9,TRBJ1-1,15,CASSVGEGLGDEAFF,TGTGCCAGCAGCGTAGGCGAGGGACTGGGAGATGAAGCTTTCTTT
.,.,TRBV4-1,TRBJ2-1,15,CASSYSGLPSEEQFF,TGCGCCAGCAGCTATTCCGGACTCCCCTCAGAGGAGCAGTTCTTC
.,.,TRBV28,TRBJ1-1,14,CASSLAGGNTEAFF,TGTGCCAGCAGTTTAGCGGGGGGTAACACTGAAGCTTTCTTT
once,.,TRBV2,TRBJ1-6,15,CASSEPGGRNSPLHF,TGTGCCAGCAGTGAACCGGGGGGCAGGAATTCACCCCTCCACTTT
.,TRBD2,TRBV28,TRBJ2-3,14,CASRGGRETDTQYF,TGTGCCAGCAGGGGGGGGAGGGAAACAGATACGCAGTATTTT
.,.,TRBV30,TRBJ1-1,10,CAWSSAEAFF,TGTGCCTGGAGCAGCGCTGAAGCTTTCTTT
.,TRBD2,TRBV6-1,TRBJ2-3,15,CASSGTSGGADTQYF,TGTGCCAGCAGTGGGACTAGCGGGGGGGCAGATACGCAGTATTTT
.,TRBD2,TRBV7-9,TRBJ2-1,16,CASSLAAGGPLGEQFF,TGTGCCAGCAGTCTGGCGGCGGGGGGGCCGCTGGGTGAGCAGTTCTTC
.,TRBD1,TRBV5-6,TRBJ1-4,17,CASSPFFDKGAYEKLFF,TGTGCCAGCAGCCCTTTTTTCGACAAGGGGGCGTATGAAAAACTGTTTTTT
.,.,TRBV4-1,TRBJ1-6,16,CASSQSSERGGSPLHF,TGCGCCAGCAGCCAGTCCTCGGAGCGGGGGGGTTCACCCCTCCACTTT
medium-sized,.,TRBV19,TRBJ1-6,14,CASSTGTEASPLHF,TGTGCCAGTAGCACCGGGACTGAGGCTTCACCCCTCCACTTT
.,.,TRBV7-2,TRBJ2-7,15,CASSLGLLLSYEQYF,TGTGCCAGCAGCTTGGGCCTCCTACTTTCCTACGAGCAGTACTTC
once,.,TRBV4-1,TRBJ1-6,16,CASSLSRGLTNSPLHF,TGCGCCAGCAGCCTATCTAGGGGACTGACTAATTCACCCCTCCACTTT
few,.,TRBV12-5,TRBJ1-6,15,CASGTTGPGDSPLHF,TGTGCTAGTGGGACAACAGGGCCTGGAGATTCACCCCTCCACTTT
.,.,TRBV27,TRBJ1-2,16,CASSLSSRPRIDGYTF,TGTGCCAGCAGTTTATCTTCCAGGCCACGCATCGATGGCTACACCTTC
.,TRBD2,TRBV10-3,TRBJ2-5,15,CAISESTGGEETQYF,TGTGCCATCAGTGAGTCGACGGGAGGGGAAGAGACCCAGTACTTC
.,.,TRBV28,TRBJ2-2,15,CASSFWGANTGELFF,TGTGCCAGCAGTTTTTGGGGGGCGAACACCGGGGAGCTGTTTTTT
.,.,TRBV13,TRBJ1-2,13,CASSLELDYGYTF,TGTGCCAGCAGCTTAGAACTAGACTATGGCTACACCTTC
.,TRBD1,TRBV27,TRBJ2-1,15,CASSLYRGRPNEQFF,TGTGCCAGCAGTTTGTACAGGGGGCGCCCCAATGAGCAGTTCTTC
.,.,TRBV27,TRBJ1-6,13,CASSLLYNSPLHF,TGTGCCAGCAGCCTACTCTATAATTCACCCCTCCACTTT
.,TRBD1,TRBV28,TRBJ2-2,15,CASSLGQGDTGELFF,TGTGCCAGCAGTCTGGGACAGGGCGACACCGGGGAGCTGTTTTTT
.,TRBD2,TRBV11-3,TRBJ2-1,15,CASSSVAGGHREQFF,TGTGCCAGCAGCTCCGTGGCGGGGGGGCACCGTGAGCAGTTCTTC